This T cell receptor beta chain was recorded in a study of T cell responses to AZD1222 COVID-19 vaccine. Trimming stripped 0 bases from V and 3 bases from J, with 7 bases between. Germline assignment: CDR1 SGHRS and CDR2 YFSETQ. The CDR3 consists of 14 residues. TCRdb's table, derived via immunoSEQ multiplex PCR, lists solely in-frame clones and lacks some. The data show under 200,000 clones, over 90% seen once. Comment on this clone: The identical CDR3 is also encoded by other nucleotide sequences in the sample.

The sample consisted of peripheral blood, taken on day 0 of AZD1222 vaccination. This TCR came from an adult in good health. The chain carries TRBV5-1 and TRBJ2-1; possible D gene TRBD1, 5 bases. CDR3 sequence: CASSLGQSYNEQFF. The DNA of the CDR3 is TGCGCCAGCAGCTTGGGACAGAGCTACAATGAGCAGTTCTTC. The entire variable domain, with the rest obtained from reference TRBV5-1 and TRBJ2-1, is as follows: KAGVTQTPRYLIKTRGQQVTLSCSPISGHRSVSWYQQTPGQGLQFLFEYFSETQRNKGNFPGRFSGRQFSNSRSEMNVSTLELGDSALYLCASSLGQSYNEQFFGPGTRLTVL.